The 19 T cell receptor beta chains below all came from one sample that was sequenced in a study of shared clonotypes between healthy human individuals. Profiling relied on immunoSEQ multiplex PCR, and the TCRdb table lists in-frame clones only, not all of them. The sample shows around 2.1 million clones, 90% to 96% of them seen only once. The sequenced sample consisted of naive CD4+ T cells sorted from blood. The sample's subset: CD45RA+ positively selected. These receptors came from a man aged 18 to 35 in good health.

This sequence joins TRBV5-4 and TRBJ2-7; 9 nucleotides agree with TRBD1. CDR1 is SGHNT, CDR2 YYREEE, per germline (reference sequence). This CDR3 is 14 amino acids long. With V trimmed by 2 bases and J by 7 bases, 7 bases remained unmatched. CDR3 sequence: CASSFGGQGAEQYF. The CDR3 nucleotides read TGTGCCAGCAGCTTTGGGGGACAGGGAGCTGAGCAGTACTTC.

V usage is TRBV18 and J usage is TRBJ1-5; possible D gene TRBD1, 5 bases. Trimming took 5 bases from V and 3 from J, leaving 8 bases between them. The CDR3 length is 13 residues. CDR1 KGHSH and CDR2 LQKENI come from the germline V gene. This CDR3 reads CASSSGHNQPQHF. CDR3 bases: TGTGCCAGCTCATCGGGGCACAATCAGCCCCAGCATTTT.

This chain joins TRBV27 and TRBJ2-1; TRBD1 matches at 7 bases. The CDR3 is made up of 16 amino acids. Germline assignment: CDR1 MNHEY and CDR2 SMNVEV (reference sequence). The V segment lost 3 bases and the J segment 4 bases; nucleotides outside the gene matches: 9. CDR3 bases: TGTGCCAGCAGTTTGAAAGGGACAGCCCTGTACAATGAGCAGTTCTTC. Translating it yields CASSLKGTALYNEQFF.

The chain employs TRBV5-1 and TRBJ2-3, with no clear D. CDR3 length equals 17 residues. CDR1 and CDR2 (germline): SGHRS, YFSETQ. V was shortened by 1 base and J by 0 bases, with 15 bases between the two germline ends. CDR3: CASSLIPTASSTDTQYF. CDR3 sequence (DNA): TGCGCCAGCAGCTTGATACCCACGGCCTCTAGCACAGATACGCAGTATTTT.

The chain carries TRBV11-1 and TRBJ1-3; no definite D call. Germline lookup yields CDR1 SGHAT and CDR2 FQDESV (reference sequence). The CDR3 length is 14 residues. The germline V and J ends were trimmed by 0 bases and 0 bases, with 3 bases remaining between them. The CDR3 here is CASSLAGSGNTIYF. The CDR3 DNA reads TGTGCCAGCAGCTTAGCCGGCTCTGGAAACACCATATATTTT.

The chain joins TRBV19 to TRBJ1-2; D gene uncertain. CDR1 and CDR2 from the germline V gene are LNHDA and SQIVND (reference sequence). V was shortened by 5 bases and J by 6 bases, with 4 bases between the two germline ends. The CDR3 is 10 residues long. This CDR3 reads CASSGNGYTF. The DNA of the CDR3 is TGTGCCAGTAGTGGGAATGGCTACACCTTC.

The chain links TRBV5-6 to TRBJ2-7; perhaps D is TRBD1 or TRBD2 (5 bases each). Trimming took off 1 base at V and 2 bases at J, with 13 bases between the two ends. Germline V gene sequence: CDR1 SGHDT, CDR2 YYEEEE. CDR3 length equals 15 residues. The chain's CDR3 is CASSLRGDVAYEQYF. CDR3 in DNA: TGTGCCAGCAGCTTGAGAGGGGATGTGGCCTACGAGCAGTACTTC.

For the CDR3, the DNA is TGTGCCAGCACCCCAGGGCACATGTATGGCTACACCTTC. It specifies CASTPGHMYGYTF. The chain links TRBV28 to TRBJ1-2; D possibly corresponds to TRBD1 (5 bases). The V end was cut by 7 bases, the J end by 5 bases, with 14 bases between. CDR1 MDHEN and CDR2 SYDVKM come from the germline V gene. The CDR3 contains 13 residues.

The rearrangement links TRBV6-6 to TRBJ2-5; the D is unclear. Trimming shortened V by 2 bases and J by 4 bases, and 8 bases separated the two germline ends. The germline V gene has CDR1 MNHNY and CDR2 SVGAGI (reference sequence). The CDR3 is 13 amino acids. The DNA of the CDR3 is TGTGCCAGCAGTTACCTGAGCCGAGAGACCCAGTACTTC. This sequence encodes CASSYLSRETQYF.

The V gene is TRBV6-5, the J gene TRBJ1-1; 7 bases fit TRBD1. The CDR3 is made up of 15 amino acids. The V and J ends lost 5 bases and 1 base, in that order; junction bases with no gene match: 7. Germline assignment: CDR1 MNHEY and CDR2 SVGAGI. The CDR3 spells CASSPPGQPNTEAFF. The CDR3 region has the DNA TGTGCCAGCAGTCCTCCGGGACAGCCGAACACTGAAGCTTTCTTT.

The chain carries TRBV7-9 and TRBJ1-6; 10 nucleotides line up with TRBD1. The germline V gene encodes CDR1 SEHNR and CDR2 FQNEAQ (reference sequence). After removal of 5 bases from V and 10 bases from J, the junction contained 14 bases not matched to a gene. The CDR3 spans 17 residues. This CDR3 reads CASSAGPGTGVLSPLHF. CDR3 nucleotides: TGTGCCAGCAGCGCAGGGCCCGGGACAGGGGTTCTGTCACCCCTCCACTTT.

The genes are TRBV21-1 and TRBJ2-7; TRBD2 was called by the table and not checked on the DNA. TRBV21-1 is an annotated pseudogene. This CDR3 is 18 amino acids long. CDR3: CASSNPRRTSGRSYEQYF. Written as DNA, the CDR3 is TGTGCCAGCAGCAACCCTCGGCGGACTAGCGGGCGGTCCTACGAGCAGTACTTC.

The chain carries TRBV4-3 and TRBJ2-1; no clear D. The CDR3 spans 17 residues. V was clipped by 3 bases and J by 4 bases, with 19 bases between them. Germline loops: CDR1 LGHNA, CDR2 YSLEER. CDR3 amino acids: CASSQELRQWAYNEQFF. In DNA form, the CDR3 reads TGCGCCAGCAGCCAGGAACTTCGGCAGTGGGCGTACAATGAGCAGTTCTTC.

As to this clone: In the same sample, other DNA sequences code for this CDR3. This chain links TRBV4-3 with TRBJ2-7, with unresolved D. The germline V and J ends were trimmed by 0 bases and 3 bases, with 3 bases remaining between them. This CDR3 region has 12 residues. The V gene's germline CDR1 is LGHNA and CDR2 YSLEER. The CDR3 loop reads CASSQDGYEQYF. As DNA, the CDR3 is TGCGCCAGCAGCCAAGATGGCTACGAGCAGTACTTC.

The chain links TRBV4-2 to TRBJ2-1; D gene ambiguous. V was trimmed by 3 bases and J by 1 base, leaving 7 bases between them. CDR1 and CDR2 (germline): LGHNA, YNFKEQ. This CDR3 spans 14 amino acids. The CDR3 spells CASSQTRSYNEQFF. In DNA form, the CDR3 reads TGTGCCAGCAGCCAGACTCGGTCCTACAATGAGCAGTTCTTC.

V usage is TRBV29-1 and J usage is TRBJ1-1; D possibly corresponds to TRBD1 (5 bases). The V gene's germline CDR1 is SQVTM and CDR2 ANQGSEA. The CDR3 totals 14 residues. V dropped 2 bases and J dropped 0 bases, with 10 bases sitting between them. The CDR3: CSVEFQGLNTEAFF. CDR3 in DNA: TGCAGCGTTGAATTTCAGGGTCTGAACACTGAAGCTTTCTTT.

The J gene is TRBJ2-7, the V gene TRBV15; D possibly uses TRBD1 or TRBD2 (5 bases each). Trimming removed 5 bases at V and 7 bases at J, with 18 bases between. This CDR3 contains 14 residues. Germline assignment: CDR1 LNHNV and CDR2 YYDKDF (reference sequence). The CDR3 nucleotides read TGTGCCACCAGCGAGGGGCAGGGTGCTCGGGAGCAGTACTTC. Encoded protein: CATSEGQGAREQYF.

The gene calls are TRBV2 and TRBJ2-5, with a weak D call TRBD2 (6 bases). There are 13 residues in the CDR3. Germline values: CDR1 SNHLY, CDR2 FYNNEI. V was pared by 7 bases and J by 9 bases, with 18 bases between. The CDR3 reads CASTYSGSSPQYF. CDR3 nucleotide sequence: TGTGCCAGCACCTATAGCGGTTCTTCCCCCCAGTACTTC.

The chain uses TRBV6-1 and TRBJ2-7, with TRBD1 as a possible D gene (6 bases). Trimming took 7 bases from V and 4 from J, leaving 20 bases between them. CDR3 length: 15 residues. CDR1 MNHNS and CDR2 SASEGT come from the germline V gene. In DNA, the CDR3 is TGTGCCAGCATACCGGGACACCCTATTGGGTACGAGCAGTACTTC. This encodes CASIPGHPIGYEQYF.